Sequencing of this T cell receptor beta chain was carried out in a study of regulatory T cells in long-lasting Graves disease. Time point denoted: newly diagnosed GD, antithyroid drugs for less than 3 months. TCR sequences were obtained from RNA taken from PBMCs. This clonotype has a handful of counts. CDR3 length: 16 residues. Germline V CDR1 and CDR2: SEHNR, FQNEAQ (reference sequence). Trimming cost V 2 bases and J 2 bases, with 15 bases left between them. Construction of TCR beta libraries relied on iRepertoire HTBI primers and on Arm-PCR targeting CDR3 regions. TCRdb processed the multiplex PCR reads anew with MiXCR; each CDR3 protein has one entry. Here the sample spans approximately 400,000 distinct CDR3 sequences, 10% to 15% being singletons. The data were also submitted as part of a second study, on T cells in Graves' hyperthyroidism and ophthalmopathy.

The V gene is TRBV7-9, the J gene TRBJ1-1; D unresolved. Sequences were derived from peripheral blood mononuclear cells (PBMCs), sampled at new diagnosis, from a patient treated with antithyroid drugs. This receptor was identified in a woman between 18 and 30 years old with Graves disease. CDR3 in DNA: TGTGCCAGCAGCTTAAGTTTAGATCATCGTAACACTGAAGCTTTCTTT. This translates into CASSLSLDHRNTEAFF.